Sequencing of this T cell receptor (beta chain) was carried out in a study of blood T cell repertoires in COVID-19. Study-level background: Samples came from the United States, Italy and Spain, spanning acute and convalescent COVID-19. Nucleic acid was either cDNA or gDNA, and it came from T cells, B-cell-depleted T cells, or PBMCs.

Original handling: Amplification of reference gene primers provided the estimated nucleated cell counts. The repertoire was sequenced with immunoSEQ multiplex PCR; TCRdb's copy has only in-frame clones and lacks some. V, J and clone size were drawn from that table, and D and trimming were deduced from the DNA. The sample carries 200,000 to 300,000 clones, 84% recorded once. V was shortened by 10 bases and J by 4 bases, with 20 bases between the two germline ends. The CDR3 loop spans 14 amino acids. The germline CDR1 and CDR2 sequences are MNHEY and SVGAGI. The J gene is TRBJ2-7, the V gene TRBV6-5; D perhaps matches TRBD2 (7 bases). The clonotype comes from a woman aged 40-49 years who had recovered from COVID-19. Sequencing was done on a sample of peripheral blood. The CDR3 DNA reads TGTGCCACCTCTTCCGGGGGGCGCTTGTACGAGCAGTACTTC. Translating it yields CATSSGGRLYEQYF.